These 27 T cell receptor beta chains were all obtained from the same sample, sequenced in a study of blood T cell repertoires in COVID-19. Assay used: immunoSEQ multiplex PCR; TCRdb lists only in-frame clones, some missing. The table has 200,000 to 250,000 clones, approximately 80% seen once. The sequenced sample consisted of PBMCs or T cells enriched from blood (not recorded which). The receptors were sampled from a man aged 55 to 69 who had recovered from COVID-19.

V and J are TRBV7-9 and TRBJ2-2; 12 bases agree with TRBD2. The CDR3 sequence is 16 residues long. In germline, CDR1 is SEHNR, CDR2 FQNEAQ (reference sequence). The J segment lost 5 bases and the V segment lost 1 base, leaving 2 bases of the junction unmatched. The DNA for the CDR3 is TGTGCCAGCAGCTTAGGACTAGCGGGGGTTACCGGGGAGCTGTTTTTT. Amino acid sequence: CASSLGLAGVTGELFF.

The chain employs TRBV21-1 and TRBJ2-1; the table's TRBD2 call for D was not verified on the DNA. TRBV21-1 represents a pseudogene. This CDR3 comprises 18 residues. The CDR3 is CASSPRAPLGLAYNEQFF. CDR3 in DNA: TGTGCCAGTTCACCCCGGGCCCCCCTTGGACTTGCCTACAATGAGCAGTTCTTC.

This rearrangement joins TRBV4-2 to TRBJ1-6; D remains ambiguous. Between the trimmed V and J ends, which lost 0 bases and 7 bases, there was a span of 7 bases. Per germline, CDR1 LGHNA and CDR2 YNFKEQ. CDR3 length: 14 residues. The CDR3 DNA is TGTGCCAGCAGCCAAGATTTAGAGAATTCACCCCTCCACTTT. The encoded protein is CASSQDLENSPLHF.

The rearrangement joins TRBV14 to TRBJ1-2; TRBD1 matches 8 bases. The V and J ends lost 5 bases and 4 bases, in that order; junction bases with no gene match: 9. This CDR3 is built from 15 residues. CDR1 is SGHDN and CDR2 is FVKESK in the germline V gene. CDR3 sequence reads: CASSTRDRQIYGYTF. The CDR3 coding sequence is TGTGCCAGCAGCACCCGGGACAGGCAAATCTATGGCTACACCTTC.

The rearrangement uses TRBV6-2 or TRBV6-3 and TRBJ1-5; 8 bases line up with TRBD1. The CDR3 is 16 amino acids. From germline, CDR1 is MNHEY and CDR2 SVGEGT. Trimming at V came to 0 bases and at J to 5 bases, leaving 6 bases not matched to a gene. The CDR3 spells CASSYSRQGWDQPQHF. The CDR3 nucleotides read TGTGCCAGCAGTTACTCGCGACAGGGGTGGGATCAGCCCCAGCATTTT.

The chain carries TRBV20-1 and TRBJ1-5; D is uncertain. The CDR3 runs 13 residues. CDR1 is DFQATT and CDR2 is SNEGSKA in the germline V gene (reference sequence). V shed 6 bases and J shed 0 bases, with 9 bases lying between them. The CDR3 bases are TGCAGTGCAAGTCAGAATAGCAATCAGCCCCAGCATTTT. This codes for CSASQNSNQPQHF.

This rearrangement joins TRBV14 to TRBJ2-1; D might be TRBD2 (5 bases). Trimming shortened V by 0 bases and J by 13 bases, and 13 bases separated the two germline ends. Germline V gene sequence: CDR1 SGHDN, CDR2 FVKESK. The CDR3 covers 13 residues. CDR3: CASSQEGSPPQFF. The CDR3 nucleotides read TGTGCCAGCAGCCAAGAAGGGAGTCCTCCCCAGTTCTTC.

A single count supports this clone. The chain is built from TRBV24-1 and TRBJ1-6; maybe TRBD1 (6 bases). Germline V gene sequence: CDR1 KGHDR, CDR2 SFDVKD. Deletions cut 0 bases from V and 15 bases from J, with 11 bases between. CDR3 length: 13 amino acids. CDR3 amino acids: CATSDLQGSRLHF. CDR3 DNA sequence: TGTGCCACCAGTGATTTGCAGGGGTCGCGCCTCCACTTT.

The chain recombines TRBV12-3 or TRBV12-4 with TRBJ1-2, with TRBD1 as a possible D gene (5 bases). This CDR3 has 12 residues. The V gene lost 3 bases and the J gene lost 4 bases, with 6 bases spanning the gap. This CDR3 is CASSFDSYGYTF. CDR3 DNA: TGTGCCAGCAGTTTTGACAGCTATGGCTACACCTTC.

The CDR3: CASSTPMGQGKSPLHF. Here the CDR3 DNA reads TGTGCCAGCAGTACGCCCATGGGACAGGGGAAATCACCCCTCCACTTT. The chain couples TRBV28 to TRBJ1-6; 10 bases are a match to TRBD1. The V gene end was trimmed by 5 bases and the J gene end by 10 bases; junction bases not matched to a gene: 11. Germline V lookup: CDR1 MDHEN, CDR2 SYDVKM. The length of the CDR3 is 16 residues.

This clone was found a few times. The CDR3 sequence: CASSFKRGGGLDTQYF. CDR3 in DNA: TGTGCCAGCAGCTTCAAGCGGGGGGGCGGGTTAGATACGCAGTATTTT. J is TRBJ2-3 and V is TRBV6-2 or TRBV6-3; 10 nucleotides agree with TRBD2. The CDR3 has 16 residues. Germline CDR1 is MNHEY and CDR2 is SVGEGT. Trimming took 6 bases from V and 5 from J; bases not matched to a gene: 11.

This clone appeared many times. This chain connects TRBV7-8 to TRBJ2-5, with 11 bases matching TRBD1. CDR3 size: 16 residues. Germline lookup yields CDR1 SGHVS and CDR2 FQNEAQ. Losses at the gene ends were 5 bases for V and 1 base for J; bases not matched to a gene: 6. In DNA, the CDR3 is TGTGCCAGCAGCCCACGGACAGGGGGCGGCCAAGAGACCCAGTACTTC. As protein: CASSPRTGGGQETQYF.

The chain joins TRBV5-5 to TRBJ1-1, with D tentatively TRBD1 (5 bases). V was cut by 4 bases and J by 3 bases, with 16 bases left in between. This CDR3 is 15 amino acids long. Germline values: CDR1 SGHKS, CDR2 YYEKEE (reference sequence). CDR3 region: CASSPLGWGDTEAFF. The CDR3 region has the DNA TGTGCCAGCAGCCCCTTGGGTTGGGGCGACACTGAAGCTTTCTTT.

This chain joins TRBV11-2 and TRBJ2-7; D might be TRBD1 (5 bases). Trimming left V 2 bases short and J 4 bases short, with 6 bases between. Germline-derived CDR1 and CDR2 are SGHAT and FQNNGV. The CDR3 is 12 amino acids. CDR3 amino acids: CASSLSGYEQYF. The CDR3, as DNA: TGTGCCAGCAGCTTATCAGGGTACGAGCAGTACTTC.

The chain has TRBV19 and TRBJ2-3; D perhaps matches TRBD2 (6 bases). Trimming cost V 6 bases and J 3 bases, with 10 bases left between them. CDR3 length: 13 residues. Germline values: CDR1 LNHDA, CDR2 SQIVND (reference sequence). In DNA, the CDR3 is TGTGCCAGTAGCCCCCGGGAGACAGATACGCAGTATTTT. Residues: CASSPRETDTQYF.

The rearrangement joins TRBV5-8 to TRBJ1-1; D remains ambiguous. The CDR3 is made up of 17 amino acids. In germline, CDR1 is SGHTS, CDR2 YDEGEE. Between the trimmed V and J ends, which lost 0 bases and 1 base, there was a span of 16 bases. The CDR3 nucleotides are TGTGCCAGCAGCTTGGTGTTCGGGGTAGCAGCGAACACTGAAGCTTTCTTT. It is translated as CASSLVFGVAANTEAFF. Drawing the rest from reference TRBV5-8 and TRBJ1-1, the complete variable domain is EAGVTQSPTHLIKTRGQQATLRCSPISGHTSVYWYQQALGLGLQFLLWYDEGEERNRGNFPPRFSGRQFPNYSSELNVNALELEDSALYLCASSLVFGVAANTEAFFGQGTRLTVV.

This chain uses TRBV7-6 with TRBJ1-1; D perhaps matches TRBD1 (6 bases). This CDR3 has 13 amino acids. The V gene's germline CDR1 is SGHVS and CDR2 FNYEAQ. Trimming pared 5 bases from V and 5 bases from J, leaving 12 bases between. CDR3 coding DNA: TGTGCCAGCAGCCGGACAGAGGGGACTGAAGCTTTCTTT. This gives the protein CASSRTEGTEAFF.

The V gene is TRBV21-1, the J gene TRBJ2-2; the table assigns TRBD1, which was not confirmed against the DNA. TRBV21-1 is shown as a pseudogene. The CDR3 totals 17 residues. The CDR3 sequence is CASSTRRDRGNTGELFF. The CDR3 DNA follows: TGTGCCAGCAGCACTCGGAGGGACAGGGGCAACACCGGGGAGCTGTTTTTT.

This clone was observed once. The genes are TRBV6-6 and TRBJ1-3, with a possible D match to TRBD1 (5 bases). V was trimmed by 2 bases and J by 4 bases, leaving 9 bases between them. Germline CDR1 reads MNHNY; CDR2 reads SVGAGI (reference sequence). The length of the CDR3 is 14 residues. The DNA for the CDR3 is TGTGCCAGCAGTTACGCGACAGAAGGAAACACCATATATTTT. Translated: CASSYATEGNTIYF.

The chain employs TRBV2 and TRBJ2-5; D may be TRBD2 (6 bases). Germline loops: CDR1 SNHLY, CDR2 FYNNEI. Trimming took 5 bases from V and 5 from J, leaving 21 bases between them. This CDR3 has 16 residues. The CDR3, as DNA: TGTGCCAGCAGTTGGAGGGTTAGCGACCTCCGGGAGACCCAGTACTTC. Translated: CASSWRVSDLRETQYF.

The V call is TRBV5-6, the J call TRBJ1-3; 10 nucleotides align to TRBD1. The germline gives CDR1 SGHDT, CDR2 YYEEEE. The length of the CDR3 is 16 residues. Unmatched junction bases numbered 3, after V lost 3 bases and J lost 0 bases. In nucleotides, the CDR3 is TGTGCCAGCAGCTGGGGGACAGGGGCCTCTGGAAACACCATATATTTT. The encoded protein is CASSWGTGASGNTIYF.

J is TRBJ1-6 and V is TRBV5-1; TRBD1 aligns across 7 bases. This CDR3 comprises 16 residues. V gave up 0 bases and J gave up 10 bases; unmatched junction bases: 10. Per germline, CDR1 SGHRS and CDR2 YFSETQ. CDR3: CASSLAVRQGGSPLHF. DNA for the CDR3: TGCGCCAGCAGCTTGGCCGTTAGACAGGGCGGCTCACCCCTCCACTTT.

The CDR3 DNA reads TGTGCCAGCAGCCCCCAAGGGGGGGGCTCCAATGAGCAGTTCTTC. This encodes CASSPQGGGSNEQFF. The V call is TRBV6-5, the J call TRBJ2-1; D is perhaps TRBD2 (7 bases). Germline V gives CDR1 MNHEY, CDR2 SVGAGI. With 6 bases removed from V and 6 bases from J, the gap between germline ends came to 18 bases. The CDR3 totals 15 residues.

The rearrangement links TRBV7-9 to TRBJ1-3; no firm D call. CDR1 SEHNR and CDR2 FQNEAQ come from the germline V gene (reference sequence). The V end lost 5 bases, the J end lost 0 bases, and 11 bases lay between the germline ends. CDR3 length: 15 residues. CDR3 in amino acids: CASSLLLSSGNTIYF. Written as DNA, the CDR3 is TGTGCCAGCAGCCTTCTGTTGAGCTCTGGAAACACCATATATTTT. Full variable domain (rest looked up from reference TRBV7-9 and TRBJ1-3): DTGVSQNPRHKITKRGQNVTFRCDPISEHNRLYWYRQTLGQGPEFLTYFQNEAQLEKSRLLSDRFSAERPKGSFSTLEIQRTEQGDSAMYLCASSLLLSSGNTIYFGEGSWLTVV.

V and J are TRBV7-2 and TRBJ1-2; D gene ambiguous. V was trimmed by 3 bases and J by 8 bases, leaving 13 bases between them. Germline V lookup: CDR1 SGHTA, CDR2 FQGNSA. CDR3 length: 13 residues. This CDR3 is CASSFQPGRGYTF. The CDR3 DNA reads TGTGCCAGCAGCTTTCAGCCGGGAAGGGGCTACACCTTC.

The rearrangement joins TRBV18 to TRBJ1-3, with unresolved D. This CDR3 region has 17 residues. From germline, CDR1 is KGHSH and CDR2 LQKENI. The germline V and J ends were trimmed by 2 bases and 0 bases, with 14 bases remaining between them. This CDR3 reads CASSPGIDTSSGNTIYF. The CDR3, as DNA: TGTGCCAGCTCACCAGGAATCGACACGAGCTCTGGAAACACCATATATTTT. The full variable domain, rest sourced from reference TRBV18 and TRBJ1-3, is NAGVMQNPRHLVRRRGQEARLRCSPMKGHSHVYWYRQLPEEGLKFMVYLQKENIIDESGMPKERFSAEFPKEGPSILRIQQVVRGDSAAYFCASSPGIDTSSGNTIYFGEGSWLTVV.

The V and J genes are TRBV25-1 and TRBJ2-3; 8 bases line up with TRBD2. CDR3 length: 16 amino acids. Unmatched junction bases numbered 4, after V lost 1 base and J lost 1 base. Germline V gene data show CDR1 as MGHDK and CDR2 as SYGVNS. The CDR3 region is CASSEWSAGGTDTQYF. The DNA for the CDR3 is TGTGCCAGCAGTGAATGGTCAGCGGGGGGCACAGATACGCAGTATTTT. The whole variable domain, remainder taken from reference TRBV25-1 and TRBJ2-3, is EADIYQTPRYLVIGTGKKITLECSQTMGHDKMYWYQQDPGMELHLIHYSYGVNSTEKGDLSSESTVSRIRTEHFPLTLESARPSHTSQYLCASSEWSAGGTDTQYFGPGTRLTVL.